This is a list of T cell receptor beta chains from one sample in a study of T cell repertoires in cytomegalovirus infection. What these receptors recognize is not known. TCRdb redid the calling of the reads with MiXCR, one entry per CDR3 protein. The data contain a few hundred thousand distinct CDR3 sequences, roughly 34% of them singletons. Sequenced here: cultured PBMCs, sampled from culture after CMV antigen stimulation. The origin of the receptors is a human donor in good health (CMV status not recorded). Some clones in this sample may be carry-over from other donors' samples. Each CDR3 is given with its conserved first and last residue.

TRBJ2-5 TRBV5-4 CASSLGLAHNQETQYF
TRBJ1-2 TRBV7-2 CASSLARGRDYGYTF
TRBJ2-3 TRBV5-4 CASSLDPKPDTQYF
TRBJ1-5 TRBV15 CATSRDRQQPQHF
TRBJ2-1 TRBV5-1 CASSLGASSYNEQFF
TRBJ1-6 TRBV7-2 CASSRVARETPFIENSPLHF
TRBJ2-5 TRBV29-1 CSGLRGQETQYF
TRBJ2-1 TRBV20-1 CSATPLAGVYNEQFF
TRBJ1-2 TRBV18 CASSPTERPGYGYTF
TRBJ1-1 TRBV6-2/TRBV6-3 CASSYSFEQGSSTEAFF
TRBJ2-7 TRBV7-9 CASSFRDGLVNEQYF
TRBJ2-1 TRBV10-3 CAIREGLAGPNEQFF
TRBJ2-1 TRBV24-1 CATSDRLAGNNEQFF
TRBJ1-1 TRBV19 CASSILNGEAFF
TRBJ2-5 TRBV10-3 CAISGTSGTQETQYF
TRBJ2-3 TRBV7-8 CASSLDRDQDTQYF
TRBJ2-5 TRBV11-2 CASSIPAQETQYF
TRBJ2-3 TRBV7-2 CASSTGLGLDTQYF
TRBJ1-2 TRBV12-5 CASGLDKDRIYGYTF
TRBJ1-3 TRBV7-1 CAILQVAGNTIYF
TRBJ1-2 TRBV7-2 CASSLGRQLAYGYTF
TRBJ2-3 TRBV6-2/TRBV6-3 CASSYLGTRGDTQYF
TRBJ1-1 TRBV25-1 CASRYRGGEAFF
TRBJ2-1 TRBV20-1 CSARAVMEQFF
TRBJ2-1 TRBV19 CATLDRGYNEQFF
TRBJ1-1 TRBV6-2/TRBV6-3 CASSYPVGREAFF
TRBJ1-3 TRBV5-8 CASSWVSYSGNTIYF
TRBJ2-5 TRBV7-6 CASSSGLAGAEETQYF
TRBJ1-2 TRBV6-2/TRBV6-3 CASSYAGETYGYTF
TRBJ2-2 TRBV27 CASRRRGAGTNTGELFF
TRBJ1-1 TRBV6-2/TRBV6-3 CASTGLFEAFF
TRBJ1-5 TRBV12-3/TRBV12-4 CASSRTGERQPQHF
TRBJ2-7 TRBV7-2 CASSLGKGWEQYF
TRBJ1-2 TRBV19 CASSIDLTTFARSYTF
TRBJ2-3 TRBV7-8 CASSFGGRGSTDTQYF
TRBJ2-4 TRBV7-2 CASSTVHMGAKNIQYF
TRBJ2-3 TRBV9 CASAGTSTGDTQYF
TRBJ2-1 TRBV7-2 CASSPRAGGQREQFF
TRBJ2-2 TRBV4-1 CASSSKGLAGPTGELFF
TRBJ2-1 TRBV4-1 CASSREYSGNFYNEQFF
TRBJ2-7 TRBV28 CASSLRLAGILSYEQYF